Below, 5 T cell receptor beta chains from the same sample are listed, as sequenced in a study of prognosis after radiotherapy for stage I lung cancer. Genomic DNA served as the source from which two-round multiplex PCR generated TCR beta CDR3 amplicons. Primers specific to each TRBV and TRBJ gene drove first-round PCR. TCRdb re-derived calls from the multiplex PCR reads in MiXCR, one entry per CDR3 protein. The sample lists 15,000 to 20,000 distinct CDR3 sequences; around half were seen once. This specimen was PBMCs, taken before or after stereotactic body radiation therapy (not recorded which). These receptors were obtained from a donor at least 50 years old with non-small cell lung cancer.

This clonotype showed up many times. This chain connects TRBV20-1 to TRBJ2-1; tentatively, D is TRBD2 (5 bases). CDR1 and CDR2 from the germline V gene are DFQATT and SNEGSKA (reference sequence). This CDR3 contains 13 residues. Between the trimmed V and J ends, which lost 3 bases and 4 bases, there was a span of 10 bases. The CDR3 region is CSASWTGYNEQFF. The CDR3 DNA reads TGCAGTGCTAGTTGGACGGGATACAATGAGCAGTTCTTC.

This chain uses TRBV11-3 with TRBJ1-2; D unclear. Germline V CDR1 and CDR2: SGHNT, YENEEA. V was shortened by 1 base and J by 5 bases, with 8 bases between the two germline ends. The CDR3 covers 13 residues. The CDR3 nucleotides are TGTGCCAGCAGCTTAGGCGGGTTTTATGGCTACACCTTC. Amino acid sequence: CASSLGGFYGYTF. Filled out from reference TRBV11-3 and TRBJ1-2, the complete variable domain reads EAGVVQSPRYKIIEKKQPVAFWCNPISGHNTLYWYLQNLGQGPELLIRYENEEAVDDSQLPKDRFSAERLKGVDSTLKIQPAELGDSAVYLCASSLGGFYGYTFGSGTRLTVV.

This clonotype showed up many times. The junction shows a germline mismatch at one end, possibly a read error. The chain joins TRBV20-1 to TRBJ2-1; TRBD2 agrees at 11 bases. CDR3 size: 18 residues. CDR1 DFQATT and CDR2 SNEGSKA come from the germline V gene (reference sequence). CDR3 DNA sequence: TGCAGTGCCAGAGGGGTAGCGGGAGGGCCAATATCTTACAATGAGCAGTTCTTC. It is translated as CSARGVAGGPISYNEQFF.

Comment on this clonotype: This likely traces to a read error, being one base from a far larger clone. The V call is TRBV6-4, the J call TRBJ2-5, with 10 bases matching TRBD2. The CDR3 extends over 15 amino acids. Unmatched junction bases numbered 8, after V lost 5 bases and J lost 5 bases. Germline CDR1 and CDR2: MRHNA and SNTAGT. This chain's CDR3 is CASSLTLAGVETQYF. The CDR3 DNA reads as TGTGCCAGCAGTCTCACGCTAGCGGGAGTGGAGACCCAGTACTTC.

In the case of this clonotype: This likely traces to a read error, being one base from a far larger clone. This chain joins TRBV27 and TRBJ1-6, with 9 bases identical to TRBD1. V shed 7 bases, J shed 5 bases, and the junction held 6 bases outside the gene matches. Per the germline V gene, CDR1 is MNHEY and CDR2 is SMNVEV (reference sequence). The CDR3 sequence is 15 residues long. DNA for the CDR3: TGTGCCAGCACCCGGACAGGGGTGGATAATTCACCCCTCCACTTT. It specifies CASTRTGVDNSPLHF.